This T cell receptor (beta chain) was found in a study of T cell changes during pregnancy in multiple sclerosis (dated by TCRdb to the late 2010s). Background for the entire study: Changes in the T cell repertoire over the course of pregnancy were examined in this study in women with multiple sclerosis.

The germline V gene gives CDR1 as MDHEN and CDR2 as SYDVKM. Including cysteine and phenylalanine, the CDR3 has 14 amino acids. Only the CDR3 DNA stays, 42 bases, in frame from base 1. V is reduced by 5 bases and J by 3 bases, leaving a spacing of 14 bases between them. A single count supports this clone. Its antigen target is currently unknown. No clone much larger than this one lies a single base away; base qualities are absent. Preparation of the library involved the immunoSEQ multiplex PCR assay. Here the immuneACCESS table is served through TCRdb, limited to in-frame sequences with V and J called. Missing clones are a known gap in these copies; in checked studies unresolved V genes cover under half, and the rest lacks a known reason. The sample table shows about 32,000 clones, and more than 70% are seen once. Of the sample, 5% to 5.5% is held by the ten largest clones.

Here the sequenced sample was CD8+ T cells from peripheral blood mononuclear cells, taken in the first trimester of pregnancy. The chain joins TRBV28 to TRBJ2-7; perhaps TRBD1 is the D gene, with 8 bases matching. The sequence was collected from a female donor with multiple sclerosis, enrolled in a pregnancy study. Read as DNA, the sequence is TGTGCCAGCAGTACGGACAGGGAGGGCTACGAGCAGTACTTC. Its protein product is CASSTDREGYEQYF.